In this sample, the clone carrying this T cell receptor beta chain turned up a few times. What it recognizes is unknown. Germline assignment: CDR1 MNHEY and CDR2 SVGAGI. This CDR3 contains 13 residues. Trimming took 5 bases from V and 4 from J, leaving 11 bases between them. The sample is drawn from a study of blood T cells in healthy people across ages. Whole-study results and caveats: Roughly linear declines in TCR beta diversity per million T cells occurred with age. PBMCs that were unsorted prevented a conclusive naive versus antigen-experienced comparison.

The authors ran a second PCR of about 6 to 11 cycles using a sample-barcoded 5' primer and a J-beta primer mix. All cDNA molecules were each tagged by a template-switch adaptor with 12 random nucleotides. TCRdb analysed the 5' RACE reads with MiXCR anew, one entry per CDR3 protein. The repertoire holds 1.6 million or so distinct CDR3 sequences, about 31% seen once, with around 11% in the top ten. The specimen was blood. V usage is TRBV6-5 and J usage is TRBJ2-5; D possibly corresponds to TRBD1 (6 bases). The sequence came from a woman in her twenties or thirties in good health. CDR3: CASSKGVLETQYF. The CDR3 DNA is TGTGCCAGCAGTAAGGGGGTTCTAGAGACCCAGTACTTC.